This TCR beta chain was identified in a study of siplizumab effects on memory and regulatory T cells (dated by TCRdb to the late 2010s). For the study in its entirety: The effect of the anti-CD2 antibody siplizumab on alloreactive T-cell subsets was examined in allogeneic mixed lymphocyte reactions constructed from human PBMCs. General findings and caveats noted by the study authors: Unstimulated naive T cells appeared more diverse than memory T cells, and naive cells seemed to contribute substantially to the alloresponse. Siplizumab significantly reduced the cumulative frequency of alloreactive sequences traceable to unstimulated CD4+ memory T cells. Whether proliferating Tregs from siplizumab cultures were suppressive was not functionally confirmed. Among mappable alloreactive CD4+ clones, an average Treg-derived fraction of about 70% was observed with siplizumab, compared with 26.9% in control reactions. About 75-96% of proliferating CD4+ or CD8+ clones could not be given a naive or memory phenotype. Sequences below about 10^-5 frequency were poorly captured, so only a minor fraction of alloreactive clones could be mapped to unstimulated subsets.

Of note for this clone: The target of this receptor is not known. No much larger clonotype is one base removed from it; base qualities were not supplied.

The library relied on the immunoSEQ multiplex PCR assay. Each sample had 80,000 to 100,000 TCR templates assayed by the deep sequencing platform. Genomic DNA extracted from sorted T cells was used for TCRbeta CDR3 sequencing. As for the authors' bioinformatics: The R programming language was used for clonal analysis of TCRbeta CDR3 data. Alloreactive CD4+ and CD8+ clones were identified by comparing unstimulated samples to CFSE-low samples taken after the reaction. By matching sequences to the repertoires of sorted unstimulated Treg and non-Treg cells, each alloreactive CD4+ clone was assigned a regulatory or non-regulatory origin. TCRdb obtained this table from immuneACCESS and retained in-frame rearrangements with V and J assigned. These tables miss some clones; where compared with another copy, unresolved V genes account for less than half of the shortfall, and the remainder is unexplained. Clone size and the V and J calls come from that table; the DNA yielded D and trimming. For this sample the table gives 80,000 to 130,000 clones, of which around 92% were detected only once. Just over 2.5% of the sample goes to the ten largest clones.

Sorted unstimulated T cells and proliferating T cells recovered from mixed lymphocyte reactions were subjected to TCRbeta CDR3 sequencing. Fresh whole blood from nine to eleven HLA-typed healthy donors was used to isolate PBMCs. The sequence came from a human donor in good health. Some clones in this sample may be carry-over from other donors' samples. The sequencing input was CD4+ T cells sorted from blood.

The DNA reads TGCAGCGTTGTCCTAGCAAACTCCTACAATGAGCAGTTCTTC. This sequence encodes CSVVLANSYNEQFF. This receptor chain uses TRBV29-1 and TRBJ2-1; possibly the D gene is TRBD2, per 5 matching bases. The CDR3, cysteine through phenylalanine, is 14 amino acids long. The retained sequence is limited to the CDR3, 42 bases, with the frame set at the first base. CDR1 and CDR2 are drawn from the germline V gene: SQVTM, ANQGSEA. V loses 4 bases of germline sequence and J loses 0 bases, and the interval between the two ends is 10 bases.